The 21 T cell receptor beta chains given below trace back to one sample, sequenced in a study of beta chain features in type 1 diabetes. Reverse transcription of all isolated RNA meant that expressed TCRB transcripts were sequenced. TCRdb's copy holds only in-frame clones and misses some; the assay was immunoSEQ multiplex PCR. The sample yields a few hundred thousand clones, less than 15% seen once. Sequencing was performed on naive CD4+ T cells from blood. The source is a woman aged 18-35 years in good health.

The V gene is TRBV7-9, the J gene TRBJ1-1; a weak D match, TRBD1 (6 bases). CDR1 is SEHNR and CDR2 is FQNEAQ in the germline V gene (reference sequence). CDR3 length: 14 residues. Trimming took off 7 bases at V and 3 bases at J, with 15 bases between the two ends. Here the CDR3 DNA reads TGTGCCAGCACCTTCCAGGGGCCCTACACTGAAGCTTTCTTT. Translating gives CASTFQGPYTEAFF.

This clone was seen a handful of times. The V call is TRBV30, the J call TRBJ1-2, with no clear D. V was shortened by 0 bases and J by 7 bases, with 12 bases between the two germline ends. The germline V gene has CDR1 GTSNPN and CDR2 SVGIG (reference sequence). The length of the CDR3 is 13 residues. CDR3 in amino acids: CAWSVEGPSGYTF. The CDR3 coding sequence is TGTGCCTGGAGTGTCGAGGGTCCGAGTGGCTACACCTTC.

On this clone: This sample includes further DNA sequences coding for the same CDR3. The chain recombines TRBV9 with TRBJ1-1; no clear D. From germline, CDR1 is SGDLS and CDR2 YYNGEE. The V and J ends lost 0 bases and 0 bases respectively, with 9 bases between them. This CDR3 spans 15 amino acids. CDR3 DNA: TGTGCCAGCAGCGTAGGTCTGGGCCTGAACACTGAAGCTTTCTTT. Protein product: CASSVGLGLNTEAFF.

This clone was counted a few times. This chain links TRBV10-3 with TRBJ2-5, with D perhaps TRBD1 (6 bases). The germline V gene encodes CDR1 ENHRY and CDR2 SYGVKD. V was clipped by 5 bases and J by 0 bases, with 7 bases between them. This CDR3 has 13 residues. DNA for the CDR3: TGTGCCATCAGTAACAGGGACCAAGAGACCCAGTACTTC. Protein: CAISNRDQETQYF.

This clone was counted a few times. The chain links TRBV11-2 to TRBJ2-7; TRBD2 aligns across 9 bases. CDR1 and CDR2 from the germline V gene are SGHAT and FQNNGV. The CDR3 runs 15 residues. The junction had 7 bases not matched to a gene; V was cut back by 6 bases and J by 1 base. CDR3 region: CASSLSREGSYEQYF. CDR3 nucleotide sequence: TGTGCCAGCAGTTTGTCGCGGGAGGGGTCCTACGAGCAGTACTTC.

V is TRBV29-1 and J is TRBJ2-2; 13 bases are a match to TRBD2. Germline CDR1 reads SQVTM; CDR2 reads ANQGSEA. The CDR3 spans 17 residues. V gave up 5 bases and J gave up 4 bases; unmatched junction bases: 10. The chain's CDR3 is CSVLDLTSGRATGELFF. In nucleotides, the CDR3 is TGCAGCGTTTTAGACCTCACTAGCGGGAGGGCCACCGGGGAGCTGTTTTTT.

The chain uses TRBV6-6 and TRBJ2-1; possibly TRBD2 for D (5 bases). This CDR3 has 13 amino acids. CDR1 is MNHNY, CDR2 SVGAGI, per germline (reference sequence). Trimming left V 0 bases short and J 6 bases short, with 6 bases between. For the CDR3, the DNA is TGTGCCAGCAGTTACTCGGGAGCCAATGAGCAGTTCTTC. This sequence encodes CASSYSGANEQFF.

This clone has more than one count but fewer than ten. The chain carries TRBV30 and TRBJ2-1; D might be TRBD2 (6 bases). With 6 bases removed from V and 3 bases from J, the gap between germline ends came to 15 bases. CDR1 is GTSNPN, CDR2 SVGIG, per germline (reference sequence). This CDR3 is built from 14 residues. The CDR3: CACQIGGIYNEQFF. CDR3 coding DNA: TGTGCCTGCCAAATAGGCGGGATCTACAATGAGCAGTTCTTC.

This clone was found a few times. The V call is TRBV7-9, the J call TRBJ2-1; 11 nucleotides align to TRBD1. From germline, CDR1 is SEHNR and CDR2 FQNEAQ (reference sequence). V lost 0 bases to trimming and J lost 7 bases; unmatched junction nucleotides: 8. The CDR3 totals 17 residues. CDR3 in amino acids: CASSLAGGQGARNEQFF. The DNA for the CDR3 is TGTGCCAGCAGCTTAGCGGGAGGACAGGGGGCGCGGAATGAGCAGTTCTTC.

The table lists this clone with a few counts. The rearrangement uses TRBV7-3 and TRBJ2-1; 8 bases fit TRBD1. Germline CDR1 SGHTA, CDR2 FQGTGA. V dropped 6 bases and J dropped 5; count of bases not matched to a gene: 3. This CDR3 has 13 amino acids. The CDR3 sequence is CASRQGGDNEQFF. The CDR3 DNA is TGTGCCAGCAGACAGGGGGGCGACAATGAGCAGTTCTTC.

This clone was seen only a few times. The chain recombines TRBV7-9 with TRBJ2-4; TRBD2 matches 9 bases. Germline lookup yields CDR1 SEHNR and CDR2 FQNEAQ (reference sequence). Trimming took 5 bases from V and 8 from J; bases not matched to a gene: 13. This CDR3 region has 16 residues. The CDR3, as DNA: TGTGCCAGCAGCCTTAAACCGGGACTAGCTGTGGACATTCAGTACTTC. It translates to CASSLKPGLAVDIQYF.

The chain links TRBV4-2 to TRBJ2-1; 12 positions agree with TRBD2. J was trimmed by 8 bases and V by 0 bases; bases with no gene match: 8. The CDR3 is 17 amino acids. Germline V gene sequence: CDR1 LGHNA, CDR2 YNFKEQ. The CDR3 reads CASSQDRASGRAHEQFF. The CDR3 nucleotides read TGTGCCAGCAGCCAAGATAGGGCTAGCGGGAGGGCCCATGAGCAGTTCTTC.

This clone was found a few times. V and J are TRBV7-2 and TRBJ2-3; 12 bases agree with TRBD2. The CDR3 covers 17 residues. Germline V CDR1 and CDR2: SGHTA, FQGNSA. Trimming at V came to 2 bases and at J to 0 bases, leaving 3 bases not matched to a gene. CDR3 amino acids: CASSLFTSGRSTDTQYF. DNA for the CDR3: TGTGCCAGCAGCTTATTTACTAGCGGGAGGAGCACAGATACGCAGTATTTT.

Here the CDR3 reads CSVYYTDEQYF. In DNA, the CDR3 is TGCAGCGTTTACTACACGGACGAGCAGTACTTC. The chain carries TRBV29-1 and TRBJ2-7; unclear D gene. CDR3 length: 11 residues. Germline V CDR1 and CDR2: SQVTM, ANQGSEA. Between the trimmed V and J ends, which lost 5 bases and 5 bases, there was a span of 10 bases.

The J gene is TRBJ2-6, the V gene TRBV10-3, with 11 nucleotides matching TRBD1. Losses at the gene ends were 4 bases for V and 1 base for J; bases not matched to a gene: 9. CDR1 and CDR2 from the germline V gene are ENHRY and SYGVKD. The CDR3 extends over 19 amino acids. CDR3 nucleotides: TGTGCCATCAGTGGCGGACAGGGGGCTTACCCATCTGGGGCCAACGTCCTGACTTTC. Translating gives CAISGGQGAYPSGANVLTF.

This rearrangement joins TRBV19 to TRBJ2-6; D unresolved. The germline V gene encodes CDR1 LNHDA and CDR2 SQIVND (reference sequence). V was clipped by 3 bases and J by 0 bases, with 6 bases between them. The CDR3 spans 15 residues. CDR3 sequence: CASSMSLSGANVLTF. The CDR3 region has the DNA TGTGCCAGTAGTATGTCCCTCTCTGGGGCCAACGTCCTGACTTTC.

CDR3 sequence: CASRVRAGQNTEAFF. The CDR3 bases are TGTGCCAGCCGCGTTAGGGCAGGGCAGAACACTGAAGCTTTCTTT. The chain is built from TRBV11-2 and TRBJ1-1, with D perhaps TRBD1 (5 bases). The germline V gene encodes CDR1 SGHAT and CDR2 FQNNGV. V lost 8 bases and J lost 1, with 17 bases in between. The CDR3 covers 15 residues.

This clone has just a few counts. V is TRBV11-1 and J is TRBJ2-1; D remains unclear. CDR1 is SGHAT, CDR2 FQDESV, per germline (reference sequence). With 2 bases removed from V and 7 bases from J, the gap between germline ends came to 9 bases. The CDR3 runs to 13 residues. CDR3: CASSLPQKNEQFF. The CDR3 DNA sequence: TGTGCCAGCAGCTTACCCCAAAAAAATGAGCAGTTCTTC.

The V call is TRBV5-4, the J call TRBJ2-2, with TRBD1 as a possible D gene (5 bases). CDR1 SGHNT and CDR2 YYREEE come from the germline V gene (reference sequence). The CDR3 loop spans 14 amino acids. V lost 4 bases and J 0 bases, leaving 7 bases between the germline ends. CDR3 in DNA: TGTGCCAGCAGCATGACAGCGAACACCGGGGAGCTGTTTTTT. This codes for CASSMTANTGELFF.

This clone was picked up a small number of times. V and J are TRBV21-1 and TRBJ2-1; the tabulated D call, TRBD1, remains unverified against the DNA. TRBV21-1 is reported as a pseudogene. CDR3 length equals 15 residues. The CDR3: CASSTPLGQYNEQFF. In DNA form, the CDR3 reads TGTGCCAGCAGCACACCCCTTGGGCAATACAATGAGCAGTTCTTC.

A single count supports this clone. J is TRBJ2-7 and V is TRBV5-1, with D perhaps TRBD2 (5 bases). The length of the CDR3 is 16 residues. Germline loops: CDR1 SGHRS, CDR2 YFSETQ. Trimming cost V 1 base and J 4 bases, with 18 bases left between them. This chain's CDR3 is CASSLPWAEEKYEQYF. In DNA, the CDR3 is TGCGCCAGCAGCTTGCCTTGGGCGGAGGAGAAATACGAGCAGTACTTC.